The present T cell receptor (beta chain) was sequenced within a study of blood T cell repertoires in COVID-19. Germline CDR1 and CDR2: SGHTA and FQGNSA. J was trimmed by 0 bases and V by 3 bases; bases with no gene match: 1. The CDR3 covers 15 residues. As processed by the authors: By means of reference gene primer amplification, nucleated cell counts were estimated. Sequenced by immunoSEQ multiplex PCR; TCRdb stores in-frame clones only, minus some. The V and J calls and the clone size are those of that table, but D and trimming were determined from the DNA. In the table there are under 170,000 clones, approximately 86% of which are singletons.

The sequenced material came from peripheral blood. The chain links TRBV7-2 to TRBJ2-3, with 9 bases lining up with TRBD2. The TCR originated in a man between 65 and 85 years old with acute or convalescent COVID-19. CDR3 amino acids: CASSLSGRSTDTQYF. The CDR3 DNA is TGTGCCAGCAGCTTGAGCGGGAGGAGCACAGATACGCAGTATTTT.